This TCR beta chain was documented in a study of blood T cell repertoires in COVID-19. Study overall: COVID-19 samples collected from the United States, Italy and Spain covered acute and convalescent phases. PBMCs, B-cell-depleted T cells, or T cells provided the cDNA or gDNA that made up the material.

Repertoires were generated with immunoSEQ multiplex PCR, while TCRdb's copy carries only in-frame clones and drops some. Altogether 200,000 to 250,000 clones are present, 85% to 90% being singletons, with the ten largest covering over 3%. There are 15 residues in the CDR3. Trimming left V 5 bases short and J 0 bases short, with 11 bases between. The germline gives CDR1 MNHEY, CDR2 SMNVEV (reference sequence). The clonotype originates from a woman aged 50 to 60 in a cohort exposed to, infected with or recovered from COVID-19 (not recorded which). The chain employs TRBV27 and TRBJ1-5; D is perhaps TRBD1 (6 bases). The specimen was PBMCs or T cells enriched from blood (not recorded which). CDR3 residues: CASSIGGYSNQPQHF. For the CDR3, the DNA is TGTGCCAGCAGTATAGGGGGATATAGCAATCAGCCCCAGCATTTT.